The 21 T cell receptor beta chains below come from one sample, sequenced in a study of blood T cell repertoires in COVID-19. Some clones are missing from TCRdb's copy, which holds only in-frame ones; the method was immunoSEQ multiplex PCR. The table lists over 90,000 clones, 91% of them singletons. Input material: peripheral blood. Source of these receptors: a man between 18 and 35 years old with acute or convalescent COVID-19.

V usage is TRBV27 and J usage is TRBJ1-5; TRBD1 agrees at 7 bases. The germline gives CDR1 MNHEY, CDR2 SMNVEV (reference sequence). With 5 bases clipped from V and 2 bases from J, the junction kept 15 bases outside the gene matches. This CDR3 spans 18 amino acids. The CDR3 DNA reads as TGTGCCAGCAGTCCTCTCCCGACAGGGCGGAAGGGCAATCAGCCCCAGCATTTT. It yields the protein CASSPLPTGRKGNQPQHF.

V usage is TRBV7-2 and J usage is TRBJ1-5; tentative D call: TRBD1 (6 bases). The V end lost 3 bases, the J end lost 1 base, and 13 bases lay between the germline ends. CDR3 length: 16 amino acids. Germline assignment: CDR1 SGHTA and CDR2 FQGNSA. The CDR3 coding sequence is TGTGCCAGCAGCTTCAGGGGATCGACGAGCAATCAGCCCCAGCATTTT. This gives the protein CASSFRGSTSNQPQHF.

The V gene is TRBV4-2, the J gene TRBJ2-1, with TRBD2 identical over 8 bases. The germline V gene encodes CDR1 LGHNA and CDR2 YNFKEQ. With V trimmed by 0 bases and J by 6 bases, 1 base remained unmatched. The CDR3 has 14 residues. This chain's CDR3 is CASSQDGTSNEQFF. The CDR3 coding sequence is TGTGCCAGCAGCCAAGATGGGACTAGCAATGAGCAGTTCTTC.

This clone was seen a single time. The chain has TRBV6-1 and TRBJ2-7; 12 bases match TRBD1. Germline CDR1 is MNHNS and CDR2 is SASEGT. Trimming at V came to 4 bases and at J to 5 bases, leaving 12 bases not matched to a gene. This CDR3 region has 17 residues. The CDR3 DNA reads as TGTGCCAGCAGTGGGGACAGGGGGCGCGGACCTTCGGACGAGCAGTACTTC. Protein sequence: CASSGDRGRGPSDEQYF.

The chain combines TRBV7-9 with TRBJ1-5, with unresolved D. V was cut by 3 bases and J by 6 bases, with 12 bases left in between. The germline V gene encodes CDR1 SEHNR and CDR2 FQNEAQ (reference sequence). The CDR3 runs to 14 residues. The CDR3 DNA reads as TGTGCCAGCAGCTTGGGCGCCCTGGGTCAGCCCCAGCATTTT. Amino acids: CASSLGALGQPQHF.

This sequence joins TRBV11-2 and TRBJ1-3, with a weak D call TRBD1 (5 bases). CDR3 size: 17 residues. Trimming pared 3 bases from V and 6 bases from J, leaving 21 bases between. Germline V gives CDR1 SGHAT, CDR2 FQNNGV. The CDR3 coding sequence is TGTGCCAGCAGCTTTCCCGCCGGCGGGGGGATCGAAAACACCATATATTTT. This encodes CASSFPAGGGIENTIYF.

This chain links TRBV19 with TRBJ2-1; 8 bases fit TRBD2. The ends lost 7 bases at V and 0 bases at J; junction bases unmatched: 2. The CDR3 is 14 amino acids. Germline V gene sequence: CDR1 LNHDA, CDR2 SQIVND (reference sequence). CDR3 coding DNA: TGTGCCAGTACGGGGGGGACCTCCTACAATGAGCAGTTCTTC. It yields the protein CASTGGTSYNEQFF. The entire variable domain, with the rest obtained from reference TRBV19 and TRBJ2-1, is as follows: DGGITQSPKYLFRKEGQNVTLSCEQNLNHDAMYWYRQDPGQGLRLIYYSQIVNDFQKGDIAEGYSVSREKKESFPLTVTSAQKNPTAFYLCASTGGTSYNEQFFGPGTRLTVL.

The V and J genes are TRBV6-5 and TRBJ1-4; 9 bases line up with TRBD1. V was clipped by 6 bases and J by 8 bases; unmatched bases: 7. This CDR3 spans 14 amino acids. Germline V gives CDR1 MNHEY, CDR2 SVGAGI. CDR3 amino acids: CASRLTGGTEKLFF. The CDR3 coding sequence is TGTGCCAGCAGATTGACAGGGGGGACAGAAAAACTGTTTTTT.

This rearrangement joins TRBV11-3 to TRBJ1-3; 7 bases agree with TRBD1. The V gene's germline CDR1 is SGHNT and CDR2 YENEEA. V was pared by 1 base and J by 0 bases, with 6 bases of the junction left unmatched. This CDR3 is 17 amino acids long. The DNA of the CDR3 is TGTGCCAGCAGCTTAGGAACAGGGGCGAGCTCTGGAAACACCATATATTTT. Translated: CASSLGTGASSGNTIYF.

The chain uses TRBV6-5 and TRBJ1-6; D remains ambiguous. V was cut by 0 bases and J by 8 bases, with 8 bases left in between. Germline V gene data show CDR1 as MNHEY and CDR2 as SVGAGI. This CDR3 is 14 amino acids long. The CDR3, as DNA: TGTGCCAGCAGTTACTCGATGGCGGATTCACCCCTCCACTTT. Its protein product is CASSYSMADSPLHF.

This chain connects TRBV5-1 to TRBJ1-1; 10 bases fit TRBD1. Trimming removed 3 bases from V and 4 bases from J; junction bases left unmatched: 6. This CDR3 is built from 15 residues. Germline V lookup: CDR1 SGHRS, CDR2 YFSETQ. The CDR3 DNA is TGCGCCAGCAGCTCCTGGACAGGGGGTTCCACTGAAGCTTTCTTT. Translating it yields CASSSWTGGSTEAFF.

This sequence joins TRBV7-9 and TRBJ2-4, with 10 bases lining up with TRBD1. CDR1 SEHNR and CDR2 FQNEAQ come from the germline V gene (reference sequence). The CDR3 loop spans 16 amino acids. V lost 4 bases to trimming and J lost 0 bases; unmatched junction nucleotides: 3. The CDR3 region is CASSSGQGIAKNIQYF. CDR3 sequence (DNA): TGTGCCAGCAGCTCGGGACAGGGGATAGCCAAAAACATTCAGTACTTC.

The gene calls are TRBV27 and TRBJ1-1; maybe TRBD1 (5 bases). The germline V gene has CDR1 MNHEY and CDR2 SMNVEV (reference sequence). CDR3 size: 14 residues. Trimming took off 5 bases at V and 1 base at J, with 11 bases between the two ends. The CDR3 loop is CASSPLDRNTEAFF. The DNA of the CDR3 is TGTGCCAGCAGTCCCCTCGACAGGAACACTGAAGCTTTCTTT.

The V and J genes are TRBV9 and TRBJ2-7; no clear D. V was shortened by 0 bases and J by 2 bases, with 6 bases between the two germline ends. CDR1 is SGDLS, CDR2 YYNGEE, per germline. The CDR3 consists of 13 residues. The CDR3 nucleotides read TGTGCCAGCAGCGTAGGAGAGGCCTACGAGCAGTACTTC. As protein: CASSVGEAYEQYF.

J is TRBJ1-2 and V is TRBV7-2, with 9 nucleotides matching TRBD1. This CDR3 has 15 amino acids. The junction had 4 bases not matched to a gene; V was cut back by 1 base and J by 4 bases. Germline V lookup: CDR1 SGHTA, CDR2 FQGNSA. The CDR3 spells CASSLGGTGSYGYTF. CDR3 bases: TGTGCCAGCAGCTTAGGGGGGACAGGGAGCTATGGCTACACCTTC.

The CDR3 sequence is CASSLSKNHGYTF. CDR3 coding DNA: TGTGCCAGCAGCCTATCGAAAAACCATGGCTACACCTTC. The gene calls are TRBV5-5 and TRBJ1-2; unclear D gene. CDR1 is SGHKS and CDR2 is YYEKEE in the germline V gene (reference sequence). The CDR3 length is 13 residues. V was clipped by 4 bases and J by 6 bases, with 13 bases between them.

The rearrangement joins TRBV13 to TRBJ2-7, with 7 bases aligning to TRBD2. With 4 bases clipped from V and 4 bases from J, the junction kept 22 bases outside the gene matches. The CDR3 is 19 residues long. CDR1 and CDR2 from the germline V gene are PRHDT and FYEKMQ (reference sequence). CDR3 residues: CASSSRLAGPSWTLYEQYF. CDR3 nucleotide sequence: TGTGCCAGCAGCTCCCGACTAGCTGGACCCTCGTGGACCCTTTACGAGCAGTACTTC.

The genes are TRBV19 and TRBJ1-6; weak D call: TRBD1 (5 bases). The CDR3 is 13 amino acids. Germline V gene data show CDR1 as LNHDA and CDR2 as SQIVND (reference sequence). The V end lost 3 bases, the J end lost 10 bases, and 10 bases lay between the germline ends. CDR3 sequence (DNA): TGTGCCAGTAGTATGGGGGGAGCATCACCCCTCCACTTT. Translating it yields CASSMGGASPLHF.

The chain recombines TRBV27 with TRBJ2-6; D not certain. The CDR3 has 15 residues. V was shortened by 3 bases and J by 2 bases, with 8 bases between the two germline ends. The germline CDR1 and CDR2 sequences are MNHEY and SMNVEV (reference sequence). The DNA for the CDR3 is TGTGCCAGCAGTTTGTCGGTCCCTGGGGCCAACGTCCTGACTTTC. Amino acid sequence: CASSLSVPGANVLTF.

CDR3 residues: CASNEPGVPHEQYF. Written as DNA, the CDR3 is TGTGCCAGCAATGAACCGGGGGTTCCCCACGAGCAGTACTTC. J is TRBJ2-7 and V is TRBV5-4; perhaps TRBD2 as D (6 bases). Per germline, CDR1 SGHNT and CDR2 YYREEE (reference sequence). The V end was cut by 6 bases, the J end by 5 bases, with 18 bases between. This CDR3 is built from 14 residues. Drawing the rest from reference TRBV5-4 and TRBJ2-7, the complete variable domain is ETGVTQSPTHLIKTRGQQVTLRCSSQSGHNTVSWYQQALGQGPQFIFQYYREEENGRGNFPPRFSGLQFPNYSSELNVNALELDDSALYLCASNEPGVPHEQYFGPGTRLTVT.

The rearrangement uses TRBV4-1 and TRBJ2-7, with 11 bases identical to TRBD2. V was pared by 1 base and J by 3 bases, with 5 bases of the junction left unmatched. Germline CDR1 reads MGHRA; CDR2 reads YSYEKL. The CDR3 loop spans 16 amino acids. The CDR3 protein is CASSQGRTSGYYEQYF. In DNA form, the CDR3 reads TGCGCCAGCAGCCAAGGGAGGACTAGCGGGTACTACGAGCAGTACTTC.